This T cell receptor beta chain is from a study of circulating and synovial CD4+ cells in juvenile arthritis. Study findings and constraints: These repertoires were less diverse than bulk blood CD4 repertoires.

The table came from immunoSEQ multiplex PCR; TCRdb's copy has only in-frame clones and leaves some out. This repertoire shows 30,000 to 35,000 clones, roughly 96% found once; its top ten account for approximately 0.19%. On this clone: Its antigen is not identified. A read error may produce the germline difference seen at one junction end.

Donors were patients with active juvenile idiopathic arthritis. The CDR3 is 16 residues long. Germline V gene sequence: CDR1 SGHAT, CDR2 FQNNGV. The sequenced sample was CD4+ T cells from blood. The sequence was obtained from a human donor with juvenile idiopathic arthritis. This chain joins TRBV11-2 and TRBJ1-3, with a weak D call TRBD1 (5 bases). This CDR3 is CASSLEKGPSGNTIYF. The CDR3 bases are TGTGCCAGCAGCTTAGAAAAGGGGCCCTCTGGGAACACCATATATTTT.